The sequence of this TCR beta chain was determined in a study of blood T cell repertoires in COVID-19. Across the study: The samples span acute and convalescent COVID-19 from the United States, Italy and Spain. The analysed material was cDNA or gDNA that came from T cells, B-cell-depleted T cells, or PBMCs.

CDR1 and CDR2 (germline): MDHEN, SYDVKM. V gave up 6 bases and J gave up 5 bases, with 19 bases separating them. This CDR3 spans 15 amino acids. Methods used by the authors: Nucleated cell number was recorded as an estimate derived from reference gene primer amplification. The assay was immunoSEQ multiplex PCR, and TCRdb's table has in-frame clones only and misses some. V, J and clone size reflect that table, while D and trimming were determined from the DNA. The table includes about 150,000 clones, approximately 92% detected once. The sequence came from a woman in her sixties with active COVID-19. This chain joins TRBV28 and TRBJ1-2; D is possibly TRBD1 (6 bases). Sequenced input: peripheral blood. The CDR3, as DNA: TGTGCCAGCAGAGGGGGAGGGAGGGACGCGTATGGCTACACCTTC. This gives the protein CASRGGGRDAYGYTF.